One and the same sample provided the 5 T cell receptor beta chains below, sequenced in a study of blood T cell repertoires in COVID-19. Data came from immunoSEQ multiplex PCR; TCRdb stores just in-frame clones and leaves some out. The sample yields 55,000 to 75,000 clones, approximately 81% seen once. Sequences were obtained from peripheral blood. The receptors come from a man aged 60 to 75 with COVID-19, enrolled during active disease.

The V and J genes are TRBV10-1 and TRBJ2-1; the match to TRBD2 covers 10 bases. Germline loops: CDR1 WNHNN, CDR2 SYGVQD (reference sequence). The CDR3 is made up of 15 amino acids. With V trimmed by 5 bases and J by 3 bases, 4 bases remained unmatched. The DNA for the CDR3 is TGCGCCAGCAGTAAGCTAGCGGGAGTCTACAATGAGCAGTTCTTC. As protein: CASSKLAGVYNEQFF.

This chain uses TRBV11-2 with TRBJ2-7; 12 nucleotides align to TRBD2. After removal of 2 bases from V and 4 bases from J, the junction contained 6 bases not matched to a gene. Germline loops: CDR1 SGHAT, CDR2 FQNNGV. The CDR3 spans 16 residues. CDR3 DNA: TGTGCCAGCAGCTTACTGACTAGCGGGAGAGGGTACGAGCAGTACTTC. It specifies CASSLLTSGRGYEQYF.

The CDR3 protein is CASSLATGDTEAFF. In DNA form, the CDR3 reads TGCGCCAGCAGCTTGGCCACGGGGGACACTGAAGCTTTCTTT. The chain is built from TRBV5-1 and TRBJ1-1, with D possibly TRBD1 on 5 matching bases. The V gene lost 0 bases and the J gene lost 3 bases, with 9 bases spanning the gap. The CDR3 covers 14 residues. Germline V gene data show CDR1 as SGHRS and CDR2 as YFSETQ.

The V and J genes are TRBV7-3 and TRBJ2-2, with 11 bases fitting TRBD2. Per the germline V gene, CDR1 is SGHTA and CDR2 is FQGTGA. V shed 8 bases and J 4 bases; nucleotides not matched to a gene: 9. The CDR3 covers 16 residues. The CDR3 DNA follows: TGTGCCAGCGGAATAGCGGGAGGGCCGGCCACCGGGGAGCTGTTTTTT. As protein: CASGIAGGPATGELFF.

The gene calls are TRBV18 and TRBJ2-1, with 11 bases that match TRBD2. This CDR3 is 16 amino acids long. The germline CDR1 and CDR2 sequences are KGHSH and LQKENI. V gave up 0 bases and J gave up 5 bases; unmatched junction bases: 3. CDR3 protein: CASSPPSGRADNEQFF. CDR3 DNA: TGTGCCAGCTCACCACCTAGCGGGAGGGCCGACAATGAGCAGTTCTTC. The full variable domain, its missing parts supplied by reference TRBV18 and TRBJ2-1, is NAGVMQNPRHLVRRRGQEARLRCSPMKGHSHVYWYRQLPEEGLKFMVYLQKENIIDESGMPKERFSAEFPKEGPSILRIQQVVRGDSAAYFCASSPPSGRADNEQFFGPGTRLTVL.